These 6 T cell receptor beta chains were all obtained from the same sample, sequenced in a study of OX40 agonist ivuxolimab in advanced cancers. Some clones are missing from TCRdb's copy, which holds only in-frame ones; the method was immunoSEQ multiplex PCR. The sample contains under 95,000 clones, around 88% of which appear only once. The sample was CD4+ or CD8+ T cells sorted from blood, taken in a trial of the OX40 agonist ivuxolimab. These receptors originate from an adult with an advanced solid tumor such as melanoma, head and neck, liver or kidney cancer.

The J gene is TRBJ1-1, the V gene TRBV13; 7 bases match TRBD1. CDR3 length: 15 residues. Germline CDR1 PRHDT, CDR2 FYEKMQ (reference sequence). V gave up 2 bases and J gave up 4 bases; unmatched junction bases: 7. CDR3 sequence (DNA): TGTGCCAGCAGCTTAACGACAGGGATCCGCACTGAAGCTTTCTTT. This sequence encodes CASSLTTGIRTEAFF. Full variable domain (rest looked up from reference TRBV13 and TRBJ1-1): AAGVIQSPRHLIKEKRETATLKCYPIPRHDTVYWYQQGPGQDPQFLISFYEKMQSDKGSIPDRFSAQQFSDYHSELNMSSLELGDSALYFCASSLTTGIRTEAFFGQGTRLTVV.

The CDR3 loop is CASSQLLGLRGTGELFF. The CDR3 nucleotides read TGTGCCAGCAGCCAACTCTTAGGGCTGCGTGGCACCGGGGAGCTGTTTTTT. This chain connects TRBV4-2 to TRBJ2-2; no reliable D call. With 2 bases removed from V and 4 bases from J, the gap between germline ends came to 17 bases. This CDR3 spans 17 amino acids. Germline CDR1 and CDR2: LGHNA and YNFKEQ.

The V call is TRBV5-5, the J call TRBJ1-2; perhaps TRBD1 as D (5 bases). This CDR3 spans 14 amino acids. CDR1 and CDR2 (germline): SGHKS, YYEKEE (reference sequence). Trimming took off 4 bases at V and 5 bases at J, with 15 bases between the two ends. The CDR3 DNA reads TGTGCCAGCAGCGCAGGCAGGGTCCTATATGGCTACACCTTC. Translation gives CASSAGRVLYGYTF.

The rearrangement uses TRBV7-9 and TRBJ1-1; D gene unclear. Trimming shortened V by 7 bases and J by 0 bases, and 12 bases separated the two germline ends. The CDR3 consists of 14 residues. The germline V gene has CDR1 SEHNR and CDR2 FQNEAQ (reference sequence). CDR3: CASTIWTVNTEAFF. The CDR3 DNA follows: TGTGCCAGCACCATCTGGACGGTGAACACTGAAGCTTTCTTT.

The gene calls are TRBV6-5 and TRBJ1-2, with a weak D call TRBD1 (5 bases). CDR1 is MNHEY and CDR2 is SVGAGI in the germline V gene. V was cut by 6 bases and J by 2 bases, with 16 bases left in between. The CDR3 is 15 amino acids. Here the CDR3 reads CASSRTGTANYGYTF. The CDR3 DNA follows: TGTGCCAGCAGCAGGACCGGGACCGCCAACTATGGCTACACCTTC.

The genes are TRBV7-2 and TRBJ2-2; the D gene is possibly TRBD2 (5 bases). The germline CDR1 and CDR2 sequences are SGHTA and FQGNSA. The length of the CDR3 is 15 residues. Trimming pared 2 bases from V and 4 bases from J, leaving 11 bases between. The CDR3 is CASSLSSVGTGELFF. The DNA of the CDR3 is TGTGCCAGCAGCTTAAGTAGCGTGGGCACCGGGGAGCTGTTTTTT.